In this sample, the clone carrying this T cell receptor (beta chain) turned up once. Its antigen remains unknown. The entry originates in a study of Ad26.COV2.S vaccination and SARS-CoV-2 variants. Study results and caveats: Placebo recipients and vaccine recipients were similar in non-spike TCR breadth. The analyses of TCR breadth and depth may have understated the size of total T cell responses.

TCRdb keeps only in-frame clones here, not all; method: immunoSEQ multiplex PCR. The data hold some 370,000 clones, with around 82% observed a single time. Stated treatment: 15 to 20 received Ad26.COV2.S at low or high dose, single or two shots; several received placebo; per-sample allocation not given. Specimens were obtained on day 63 following the first vaccine or placebo injection. The administered vaccine (an Ad26 vector) expressed Wuhan-strain SARS-CoV-2 spike. The CDR3 length is 16 residues. Germline-derived CDR1 and CDR2 are SGHTA and FQGTGA. Deletions cut 1 base from V and 2 bases from J, with 13 bases between.

J is TRBJ2-3 and V is TRBV7-3, with D possibly being TRBD1 (5 bases). The material sequenced was peripheral blood, taken in a trial of Ad26.COV2.S vaccine versus placebo. The TCR sequence derives from a person between 18 and 65 years old who received the Ad26.COV2.S COVID-19 vaccine or a placebo. The DNA for the CDR3 is TGTGCCAGCAGCTTAAGGGGCGAGACAGCCACAGATACGCAGTATTTT. This codes for CASSLRGETATDTQYF.